Below are 26 T cell receptor beta chains sequenced from a single sample in a study of metastatic and nonmetastatic thyroid tumors. Nobody among the patients had been given any treatment before thyroid surgery. TCRdb re-processed the PCR reads through MiXCR. The data contain about 41,000 clones, roughly 24% of them singletons. Material: tumor tissue. These receptors all stem from a female donor with papillary thyroid cancer or a benign thyroid nodule (not recorded which). Some clones in this sample may be carry-over from other donors' samples.

This clone was picked up many times. The chain couples TRBV3-1 to TRBJ2-3; TRBD1 might be the D (6 bases). This CDR3 has 15 amino acids. V gave up 3 bases and J gave up 0 bases, with 10 bases separating them. In germline, CDR1 is LGHDT, CDR2 YNNKEL (reference sequence). The CDR3 sequence: CASSHTGLSTDTQYF. The CDR3 bases are TGTGCCAGCAGCCACACAGGGCTCAGCACAGATACGCAGTATTTT.

This clone was seen repeatedly, ten times or more. The rearrangement uses TRBV29-1 and TRBJ2-3; 11 bases agree with TRBD2. The trim removed 6 bases at V and 8 bases at J, leaving 13 bases unmatched. Germline CDR1 reads SQVTM; CDR2 reads ANQGSEA. CDR3 length: 15 amino acids. The CDR3, as DNA: TGCAGCGTCCGTAGCGGGGGGGGAGGCGGGGGTACGCAGTATTTT. This gives the protein CSVRSGGGGGGTQYF.

The chain joins TRBV12-3 or TRBV12-4 to TRBJ2-1; unclear D gene. Trimming removed 8 bases from V and 0 bases from J, with 8 bases in between. The CDR3 runs to 13 residues. The CDR3 DNA reads as TGTGCCAGCGCGTGGCTCTCCTACAATGAGCAGTTCTTC. This encodes CASAWLSYNEQFF.

Only a few counts were recorded for this clone. One end of the junction varies from germline; a read error may be responsible. The CDR3 coding sequence is TGTGCCAGCAGTGGGGGCGGGTACCGCACAGATAGGCAGTATTTT. Translating it yields CASSGGGYRTDRQYF. The chain combines TRBV28 with TRBJ2-3, with a tentative D call TRBD1 (6 bases). This CDR3 is 15 amino acids long. Germline-derived CDR1 and CDR2 are MDHEN and SYDVKM.

The chain recombines TRBV27 with TRBJ1-6; TRBD1 matches at 9 bases. The CDR3 is made up of 16 amino acids. The V segment lost 6 bases and the J segment 6 bases; nucleotides outside the gene matches: 9. In germline, CDR1 is MNHEY, CDR2 SMNVEV (reference sequence). CDR3 loop: CASRKQGAKGNSPLHF. CDR3 nucleotide sequence: TGTGCCAGCAGAAAACAGGGGGCGAAGGGTAATTCACCCCTCCACTTT.

This clone was seen a handful of times. This sequence joins TRBV6-1 and TRBJ1-5; TRBD1 is a possible D gene (5 bases). The CDR3 length is 14 residues. V lost 5 bases and J 7 bases, leaving 15 bases between the germline ends. Germline V gene lookup returns CDR1 MNHNS and CDR2 SASEGT. CDR3 nucleotide sequence: TGTGCCAGCAGTCCCTCCGGGAGGGGCCAGCCCCAGCATTTT. Protein product: CASSPSGRGQPQHF.

The chain joins TRBV28 to TRBJ2-7, with 7 bases lining up with TRBD1. Unmatched junction bases numbered 3, after V lost 7 bases and J lost 0 bases. This CDR3 contains 13 residues. The germline gives CDR1 MDHEN, CDR2 SYDVKM. The CDR3 coding sequence is TGTGCCAGCACCGGGGACAGCTCCTACGAGCAGTACTTC. Translating gives CASTGDSSYEQYF.

This clone was counted many times. The J gene is TRBJ1-3, the V gene TRBV3-1, with 8 bases identical to TRBD1. The CDR3 has 15 residues. J lost 4 bases, V lost 4 bases, and 6 bases had no gene match. Per the germline V gene, CDR1 is LGHDT and CDR2 is YNNKEL (reference sequence). The CDR3 loop is CASSPRGLKGNTIYF. In DNA form, the CDR3 reads TGTGCCAGCAGCCCCAGGGGGCTGAAAGGAAACACCATATATTTT.

The chain uses TRBV20-1 and TRBJ2-2, with D unresolved. The germline gives CDR1 DFQATT, CDR2 SNEGSKA (reference sequence). This CDR3 spans 14 amino acids. Between the trimmed V and J ends, which lost 3 bases and 1 base, there was a span of 9 bases. CDR3 coding DNA: TGCAGTGCTAGCTGGCCTCGGAACACCGGGGAGCTGTTTTTT. Its protein is CSASWPRNTGELFF.

This rearrangement joins TRBV20-1 to TRBJ2-7; weak D call: TRBD2 (6 bases). CDR3 size: 14 residues. Germline V gives CDR1 DFQATT, CDR2 SNEGSKA (reference sequence). Trimming removed 5 bases from V and 3 bases from J, with 17 bases in between. The CDR3 coding sequence is TGCAGTGCTCCCAGCGCGGGGAGCGGCTACGAGCAGTACTTC. Translating gives CSAPSAGSGYEQYF.

This clone was counted ten times or more. The chain links TRBV6-2 or TRBV6-3 to TRBJ2-7, with D tentatively TRBD1 (5 bases). Germline lookup yields CDR1 MNHEY and CDR2 SVGEGT. The CDR3 contains 15 residues. V was shortened by 5 bases and J by 0 bases, with 14 bases between the two germline ends. The chain's CDR3 is CASSASPDSSYEQYF. CDR3 in DNA: TGTGCCAGCAGTGCCTCCCCAGACAGCTCCTACGAGCAGTACTTC.

The rearrangement joins TRBV28 to TRBJ2-2, with TRBD1 matching 7 bases. Per germline, CDR1 MDHEN and CDR2 SYDVKM. V dropped 7 bases and J dropped 5; count of bases not matched to a gene: 7. This CDR3 spans 14 amino acids. This CDR3 is CASTRVQGTGELFF. The CDR3 DNA is TGTGCCAGCACCAGGGTACAGGGGACCGGGGAGCTGTTTTTT. The full variable domain, completed using reference TRBV28 and TRBJ2-2, is DVKVTQSSRYLVKRTGEKVFLECVQDMDHENMFWYRQDPGLGLRLIYFSYDVKMKEKGDIPEGYSVSREKKERFSLILESASTNQTSMYLCASTRVQGTGELFFGEGSRLTVL.

This clone was seen at least ten times. The chain's CDR3 is CASSQGTGEETAFF. The CDR3 nucleotides read TGCGCCAGCAGCCAAGGGACAGGGGAGGAAACAGCTTTCTTT. The chain is built from TRBV4-3 and TRBJ1-1; the match to TRBD1 covers 9 bases. In germline, CDR1 is LGHNA, CDR2 YSLEER. The CDR3 covers 14 residues. Trimming removed 1 base from V and 10 bases from J; junction bases left unmatched: 7.

Points on this clone: A much larger clone sits a single nucleotide away, making a read error possible. The rearrangement joins TRBV7-9 to TRBJ1-1; the D is unclear. This CDR3 spans 11 amino acids. Germline V gene sequence: CDR1 SEHNR, CDR2 FQNEAQ (reference sequence). Trimming took 5 bases from V and 2 from J, leaving 3 bases between them. The CDR3, as DNA: TGTGCCAGCAGCCATAACACTGAAGCTTTCTTT. Translated, it gives CASSHNTEAFF.

The gene calls are TRBV9 and TRBJ2-7, with TRBD2 matching over 8 bases. Germline V gene lookup returns CDR1 SGDLS and CDR2 YYNGEE. The CDR3 has 14 residues. With V trimmed by 2 bases and J by 4 bases, 5 bases remained unmatched. The CDR3 region has the DNA TGTGCCAGCAGCGTTAGCGGGGAGGGGTACGAGCAGTACTTC. This gives the protein CASSVSGEGYEQYF.

This chain connects TRBV12-3 or TRBV12-4 to TRBJ2-7, with TRBD1 matching over 7 bases. The CDR3 loop spans 13 amino acids. The trim removed 5 bases at V and 3 bases at J, leaving 4 bases unmatched. The CDR3 here is CASSLNRGYEQYF. The CDR3 DNA follows: TGTGCCAGCAGTCTCAACAGGGGCTACGAGCAGTACTTC.

This chain joins TRBV19 and TRBJ1-1, with D unresolved. The germline gives CDR1 LNHDA, CDR2 SQIVND (reference sequence). V lost 3 bases, J lost 4 bases, and 12 bases lay in between. The CDR3 is 14 amino acids. In DNA form, the CDR3 reads TGTGCCAGTAGTATGGGTCCGGCAGCCACTGAAGCTTTCTTT. Translation gives CASSMGPAATEAFF.

There are a few counts of this clone. At one boundary the junction diverges from the germline segment, which might be a read error. The V gene is TRBV5-1, the J gene TRBJ1-2; unclear D gene. Germline-derived CDR1 and CDR2 are SGHRS and YFSETQ. The CDR3 runs 12 residues. CDR3 sequence (DNA): TGCGCCAGCAACTTGGCGGACTATGGCTACACCTTC. The encoded protein is CASNLADYGYTF.

DNA for the CDR3: TGTGCCAGCAGGCAATACGAGCAGTACTTC. Protein sequence: CASRQYEQYF. The rearrangement links TRBV2 to TRBJ2-7; D call uncertain. The CDR3 is 10 amino acids. Trimming cost V 6 bases and J 4 bases, with 4 bases left between them. Germline CDR1 SNHLY, CDR2 FYNNEI.

V usage is TRBV20-1 and J usage is TRBJ2-1, with D maybe TRBD2 (5 bases). From germline, CDR1 is DFQATT and CDR2 SNEGSKA (reference sequence). The V and J ends lost 6 bases and 8 bases respectively, with 23 bases between them. The CDR3 loop spans 15 amino acids. DNA for the CDR3: TGCAGTGCCGAGTCGACTACGCCTTTTCTGGATGAGCAGTTCTTC. This gives the protein CSAESTTPFLDEQFF.

This clone has at least ten counts. V usage is TRBV2 and J usage is TRBJ2-7; 8 nucleotides agree with TRBD1. Germline CDR1 is SNHLY and CDR2 is FYNNEI. The CDR3 runs to 14 residues. The junction had 4 bases not matched to a gene; V was cut back by 1 base and J by 5 bases. The CDR3 reads CASSEGTGNNEQYF. In DNA form, the CDR3 reads TGTGCCAGCAGTGAAGGGACAGGGAACAACGAGCAGTACTTC.

This clone was counted a few times. The chain couples TRBV11-1 to TRBJ2-1; TRBD2 agrees at 8 bases. V was pared by 2 bases and J by 7 bases, with 10 bases of the junction left unmatched. The CDR3 length is 16 residues. Germline V lookup: CDR1 SGHAT, CDR2 FQDESV (reference sequence). As DNA, the CDR3 is TGTGCCAGCAGCTTATCACGGGGCGGGAGGAGGAATGAGCAGTTCTTC. It specifies CASSLSRGGRRNEQFF.

The chain carries TRBV20-1 and TRBJ2-3; no clear D gene. Trimming took off 5 bases at V and 2 bases at J, with 8 bases between the two ends. CDR1 DFQATT and CDR2 SNEGSKA come from the germline V gene (reference sequence). There are 12 residues in the CDR3. CDR3 sequence (DNA): TGCAGTGCTCCCGATAACACAGATACGCAGTATTTT. As protein: CSAPDNTDTQYF.

Of note for this clone: The sample has other DNA sequences that encode this CDR3 too. J is TRBJ1-2 and V is TRBV2; D not resolved. Trimming removed 4 bases from V and 6 bases from J, with 9 bases in between. CDR1 is SNHLY, CDR2 FYNNEI, per germline. The CDR3 is 12 amino acids. CDR3 sequence (DNA): TGTGCCAGCAGTGGACTCCGCGATGGCTACACCTTC. Translating gives CASSGLRDGYTF.

This clone has just one count. The chain carries TRBV5-1 and TRBJ1-2; D remains unclear. Between the trimmed V and J ends, which lost 5 bases and 3 bases, there was a span of 8 bases. The CDR3 totals 12 residues. The germline CDR1 and CDR2 sequences are SGHRS and YFSETQ. The chain's CDR3 is CASRRGDYGYTF. The DNA of the CDR3 is TGCGCCAGCAGGCGTGGTGACTATGGCTACACCTTC.

This clone was seen more than once but under ten times. This rearrangement joins TRBV18 to TRBJ1-5, with 9 positions matching TRBD1. The CDR3 spans 15 residues. V lost 1 base and J lost 6; bases outside the gene matches: 4. Germline-derived CDR1 and CDR2 are KGHSH and LQKENI. CDR3 amino acids: CASSPQPGQGQPQHF. CDR3 bases: TGTGCCAGCTCACCACAACCGGGACAGGGTCAGCCCCAGCATTTT. The full variable domain, with the rest looked up from reference TRBV18 and TRBJ1-5, is NAGVMQNPRHLVRRRGQEARLRCSPMKGHSHVYWYRQLPEEGLKFMVYLQKENIIDESGMPKERFSAEFPKEGPSILRIQQVVRGDSAAYFCASSPQPGQGQPQHFGDGTRLSIL.